This T cell receptor (beta chain) is from a study of cytomegalovirus exposure and HLA in healthy donors. Study-level information: The study placed around 80% of its roughly 430 genotyped donors in the Caucasian-associated ancestry cluster.

Study-wide findings and caveats: It has been reported that TCR beta sequences accurately predicted the HLA-A and HLA-B alleles of most subjects.

Researchers ran the PCR with 60 Vbeta and 13 Jbeta primers. Assay: immunoSEQ multiplex PCR; the TCRdb copy retains only in-frame clones and omits some. The repertoire holds 110,000 to 150,000 clones, with 70% to 85% as singletons. This clone showed up just a few times. The antigen remains undetermined. CDR1 is SGHVS, CDR2 FQNEAQ, per germline. The V segment lost 3 bases and the J segment 2 bases; nucleotides outside the gene matches: 10. The CDR3 spans 19 residues. The specimen was PBMCs. This clonotype originated in a male donor in good health and CMV-seronegative. V and J are TRBV7-8 and TRBJ2-6; 10 bases align to TRBD1. The CDR3 spells CASSFMNTGTGAGANVLTF. The CDR3, as DNA: TGTGCCAGCAGCTTTATGAATACCGGGACAGGGGCTGGGGCCAACGTCCTGACTTTC.